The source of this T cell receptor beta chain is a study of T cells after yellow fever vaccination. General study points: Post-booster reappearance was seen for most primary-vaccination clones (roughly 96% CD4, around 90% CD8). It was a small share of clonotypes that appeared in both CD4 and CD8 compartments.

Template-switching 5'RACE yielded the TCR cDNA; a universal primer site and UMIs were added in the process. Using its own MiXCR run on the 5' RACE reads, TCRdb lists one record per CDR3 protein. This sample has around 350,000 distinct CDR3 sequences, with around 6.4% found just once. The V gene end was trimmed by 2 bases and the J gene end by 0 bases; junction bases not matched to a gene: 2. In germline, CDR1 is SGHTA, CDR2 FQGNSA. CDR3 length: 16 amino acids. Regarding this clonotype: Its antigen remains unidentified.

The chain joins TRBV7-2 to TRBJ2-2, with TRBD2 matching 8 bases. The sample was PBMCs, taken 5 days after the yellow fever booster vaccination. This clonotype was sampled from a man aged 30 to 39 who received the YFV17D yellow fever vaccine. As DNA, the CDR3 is TGTGCCAGCAGCTTAATTAGCGGGACGAACACCGGGGAGCTGTTTTTT. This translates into CASSLISGTNTGELFF.